Described below is a single TCR beta chain sequence and its context. What it recognizes is unknown. This may arise from a read error, as a much more abundant clone is one base away. Multiplex touch-down PCR with TRB-A/B primers amplified rearranged V-D-J TRB sequences. Each CDR3 protein gets one entry after TCRdb re-called the multiplex PCR reads with MiXCR. The table records around 15,000 distinct CDR3 sequences, 40% to 55% of them present only once. Amplification of TCR beta used genomic DNA extracted from peripheral blood. The data are from a study of T cell repertoires in aging, cancer and after chemotherapy. Background on the study: Donor ages fell into six groups from 30 or younger up to 70 or older. Healthy donor repertoires were recorded over several months to years and showed clear clonal overlap. General study points: Age-matched healthy donors had significantly more diverse, less clonal blood TCR repertoires than untreated cancer patients.

From germline, CDR1 is SQVTM and CDR2 ANQGSEA. V was pared by 5 bases and J by 0 bases, with 7 bases between. The CDR3 spans 13 residues. The sequenced sample consisted of blood. The V and J genes are TRBV29-1 and TRBJ1-4; unclear D gene. The sequence was obtained from a human donor in good health. CDR3 nucleotide sequence: TGCAGCGTTAAAGTTGCAACTAATGAAAAACTGTTTTTT. It codes for CSVKVATNEKLFF.